These 6 T cell receptor beta chains were all obtained from the same sample, sequenced in a study of beta chain features in type 1 diabetes. Of the isolated RNA, all was reverse transcribed, and so the sequenced material was expressed TCRB transcripts. Profiling relied on immunoSEQ multiplex PCR, and the TCRdb table lists in-frame clones only, not all of them. The data contain around 300,000 clones, 14% of them singletons. Sequenced material: central memory CD4+ T cells from blood. The receptors stem from a man aged 25 to 40 in good health.

Notes on this clone: Being one base from a much bigger clone, this may be a read error. V and J are TRBV27 and TRBJ2-2; D gene ambiguous. Trimming removed 5 bases at V and 2 bases at J, with 12 bases between. CDR1 MNHEY and CDR2 SMNVEV come from the germline V gene (reference sequence). This CDR3 region has 15 residues. CDR3 sequence: CASSLRRRNTGELFF. The CDR3 nucleotides are TGTGCCAGCAGTCTCCGGCGGCGTAACACCGGGGAGCTGTTTTTT.

This sequence joins TRBV9 and TRBJ1-2; maybe TRBD1 (6 bases). The CDR3 sequence is 14 residues long. The V gene lost 0 bases and the J gene lost 3 bases, with 9 bases spanning the gap. Germline V lookup: CDR1 SGDLS, CDR2 YYNGEE. CDR3 in amino acids: CASSVGRGYYGYTF. CDR3 nucleotide sequence: TGTGCCAGCAGCGTAGGCAGGGGCTACTATGGCTACACCTTC.

This clone was counted a few times. This chain connects TRBV7-2 to TRBJ2-3; D may correspond to TRBD1 or TRBD2 (5 bases each). CDR3 length equals 16 residues. V was cut by 4 bases and J by 3 bases, with 17 bases left in between. The germline gives CDR1 SGHTA, CDR2 FQGNSA. Here the CDR3 DNA reads TGTGCCAGCAGCTCCGGGACCGGGGCTAGGACAGATACGCAGTATTTT. Encoded protein: CASSSGTGARTDTQYF.

This clone has a handful of counts. The V gene is TRBV2, the J gene TRBJ1-2, with D unclear. V was clipped by 2 bases and J by 2 bases, with 6 bases between them. Germline CDR1 reads SNHLY; CDR2 reads FYNNEI. This CDR3 is built from 13 residues. CDR3 residues: CASSEITNYGYTF. In DNA, the CDR3 is TGTGCCAGCAGTGAAATTACAAACTATGGCTACACCTTC.

This clone was seen repeatedly, ten times or more. The V and J genes are TRBV29-1 and TRBJ1-1; D is unresolved. CDR1 is SQVTM and CDR2 is ANQGSEA in the germline V gene. The CDR3 sequence is 11 residues long. The V end lost 7 bases, the J end lost 8 bases, and 14 bases lay between the germline ends. The DNA of the CDR3 is TGCAGCGGGTACAAAGGCACGGAAGCTTTCTTT. Its translation: CSGYKGTEAFF.

This clone was seen many times. This rearrangement joins TRBV21-1 to TRBJ2-7; the table names TRBD2, a call not compared with the DNA. TRBV21-1 is described as a pseudogene. This CDR3 contains 16 residues. CDR3 in amino acids: CASSKVGLADLFEQYV. CDR3 DNA sequence: TGTGCCAGCAGCAAAGTGGGACTAGCGGACCTCTTCGAGCAGTACGTC.